This TCR beta chain was identified in a study of cytomegalovirus exposure and HLA in healthy donors. The ends were cut back, 0 bases at V and 5 bases at J, with 11 bases in the middle. The CDR3 is 14 amino acids. CDR1 and CDR2 (germline): LNHNV, YYDKDF (reference sequence). Overall study results and limits: TCR beta sequences reportedly predicted the HLA-A and HLA-B alleles of most subjects accurately.

This clone was counted once. Its specificity is not known. PCR employed 60 Vbeta and 13 Jbeta primers. Only in-frame clones appear in the TCRdb table, and some are missing; sequencing was by immunoSEQ multiplex PCR. The data contain around 160,000 clones, over 75% of them singletons. The J gene is TRBJ2-7, the V gene TRBV15, with D possibly matching TRBD2 (5 bases). The sequenced material came from PBMCs. This sequence was found in a man younger than 35 in good health and CMV-seropositive. The CDR3 DNA is TGTGCCACCAGCAGAGATCGCCTAGCCCACGAGCAGTACTTC. Residues: CATSRDRLAHEQYF.